The 18 T cell receptor beta chains below come from one sample, sequenced in a study of CD8+ T cells in alopecia areata. Sequencing used cDNA as its template, made by extracting RNA and reverse transcribing it. Data came from immunoSEQ multiplex PCR; TCRdb stores just in-frame clones and leaves some out. The sample contains approximately 180,000 clones, roughly 60% of which appear only once. The sequencing here drew on CD4+ T cells sorted from blood, taken at week 0. Receptor source: a human donor with alopecia areata.

The V gene is TRBV11-3, the J gene TRBJ2-3; a weak D match, TRBD1 (5 bases). The germline V gene encodes CDR1 SGHNT and CDR2 YENEEA. The CDR3 runs to 17 residues. Deletions cut 4 bases from V and 6 bases from J, with 23 bases between. The CDR3 DNA reads as TGTGCCAGCAGCTACCCTTTACCTGGGGTTGCAGGGGATACGCAGTATTTT. It is translated as CASSYPLPGVAGDTQYF.

This sequence joins TRBV5-6 and TRBJ2-5; tentative D call: TRBD1 (6 bases). The ends were cut back, 4 bases at V and 11 bases at J, with 15 bases in the middle. Germline values: CDR1 SGHDT, CDR2 YYEEEE. There are 12 residues in the CDR3. CDR3 DNA sequence: TGTGCCAGCAGCCCACCCACAGGGCCTCAGTACTTC. This sequence encodes CASSPPTGPQYF.

This rearrangement joins TRBV14 to TRBJ2-3, with D unclear. The germline CDR1 and CDR2 sequences are SGHDN and FVKESK. The CDR3 contains 14 residues. The ends were cut back, 0 bases at V and 3 bases at J, with 7 bases in the middle. CDR3 region: CASSQDKMTDTQYF. In DNA, the CDR3 is TGTGCCAGCAGCCAAGATAAGATGACAGATACGCAGTATTTT.

The chain uses TRBV2 and TRBJ1-6; no clear D. V was shortened by 4 bases and J by 7 bases, with 17 bases between the two germline ends. This CDR3 contains 16 residues. The germline V gene encodes CDR1 SNHLY and CDR2 FYNNEI. CDR3 nucleotides: TGTGCCAGCAGTGGACGATCAACGACACCCAATTCACCCCTCCACTTT. This sequence encodes CASSGRSTTPNSPLHF. The full variable domain, completed using reference TRBV2 and TRBJ1-6, is EPEVTQTPSHQVTQMGQEVILRCVPISNHLYFYWYRQILGQKVEFLVSFYNNEISEKSEIFDDQFSVERPDGSNFTLKIRSTKLEDSAMYFCASSGRSTTPNSPLHFGNGTRLTVT.

V and J are TRBV30 and TRBJ2-5; D ambiguous. Germline V lookup: CDR1 GTSNPN, CDR2 SVGIG (reference sequence). This CDR3 spans 14 amino acids. V was clipped by 0 bases and J by 5 bases, with 13 bases between them. The CDR3 spells CAWSVKTPGETQYF. The DNA of the CDR3 is TGTGCCTGGAGTGTTAAGACTCCCGGGGAGACCCAGTACTTC.

This clone showed up just a few times. The chain is built from TRBV2 and TRBJ1-2; D uncertain. Germline CDR1 is SNHLY and CDR2 is FYNNEI. Trimming left V 0 bases short and J 11 bases short, with 16 bases between. There are 14 residues in the CDR3. CDR3 region: CASSEAPGSTRYTF. CDR3 nucleotide sequence: TGTGCCAGCAGTGAAGCGCCTGGGTCTACTCGATACACCTTC.

This clone showed up just once. This chain connects TRBV28 to TRBJ1-5; the D gene is possibly TRBD1 (6 bases). Germline CDR1 MDHEN, CDR2 SYDVKM. The V gene lost 5 bases and the J gene lost 9 bases, with 20 bases spanning the gap. The length of the CDR3 is 15 residues. This CDR3 reads CASSLGTGRQRPQHF. In nucleotides, the CDR3 is TGTGCCAGCAGTCTAGGCACAGGGAGGCAGCGGCCCCAGCATTTT.

The chain recombines TRBV5-5 with TRBJ2-5; no reliable D call. With 2 bases removed from V and 3 bases from J, the gap between germline ends came to 14 bases. The CDR3 has 15 amino acids. CDR1 SGHKS and CDR2 YYEKEE come from the germline V gene (reference sequence). The CDR3 nucleotides are TGTGCCAGCAGCTTACGAGGTCAACAAAAAGAGACCCAGTACTTC. Translated: CASSLRGQQKETQYF.

The rearrangement uses TRBV18 and TRBJ1-2, with a weak D call TRBD1 (5 bases). Germline V gene lookup returns CDR1 KGHSH and CDR2 LQKENI. CDR3 length: 17 residues. The V end was cut by 5 bases, the J end by 7 bases, with 26 bases between. In DNA, the CDR3 is TGTGCCAGCTCAGCTCAGGGTCTCAGGCTTGGAACTCGTGGCTACACCTTC. Encoded protein: CASSAQGLRLGTRGYTF. Looking up the rest from reference TRBV18 and TRBJ1-2 gives the full variable domain: NAGVMQNPRHLVRRRGQEARLRCSPMKGHSHVYWYRQLPEEGLKFMVYLQKENIIDESGMPKERFSAEFPKEGPSILRIQQVVRGDSAAYFCASSAQGLRLGTRGYTFGSGTRLTVV.

This clone was seen more than once but under ten times. The genes are TRBV5-1 and TRBJ1-1; D might be TRBD1 (6 bases). The CDR3 runs 18 residues. From germline, CDR1 is SGHRS and CDR2 YFSETQ. V lost 0 bases and J 2 bases, leaving 20 bases between the germline ends. In DNA form, the CDR3 reads TGCGCCAGCAGCTTGGGGATTTGGGACAAGCCAATAAACACTGAAGCTTTCTTT. Its protein product is CASSLGIWDKPINTEAFF. Using reference TRBV5-1 and TRBJ1-1 for the parts outside the CDR3, the full variable domain is KAGVTQTPRYLIKTRGQQVTLSCSPISGHRSVSWYQQTPGQGLQFLFEYFSETQRNKGNFPGRFSGRQFSNSRSEMNVSTLELGDSALYLCASSLGIWDKPINTEAFFGQGTRLTVV.

This chain joins TRBV15 and TRBJ2-3, with 9 positions matching TRBD1. The CDR3 is 17 residues long. Trimming removed 5 bases from V and 4 bases from J; junction bases left unmatched: 13. Germline loops: CDR1 LNHNV, CDR2 YYDKDF (reference sequence). CDR3 loop: CATSLNFGTGLADTQYF. The CDR3 DNA follows: TGTGCCACCAGCCTGAACTTCGGGACAGGGTTAGCAGATACGCAGTATTTT. The complete variable domain, with remaining parts taken from reference TRBV15 and TRBJ2-3, reads DAMVIQNPRYQVTQFGKPVTLSCSQTLNHNVMYWYQQKSSQAPKLLFHYYDKDFNNEADTPDNFQSRRPNTSFCFLDIRSPGLGDTAMYLCATSLNFGTGLADTQYFGPGTRLTVL.

This clone was observed once. The rearrangement uses TRBV29-1 and TRBJ1-1; D remains unclear. In germline, CDR1 is SQVTM, CDR2 ANQGSEA. V shed 1 base and J shed 0 bases, with 12 bases lying between them. The CDR3 totals 15 residues. This CDR3 is CSVEGGRGLNTEAFF. The CDR3 DNA reads TGCAGCGTTGAAGGGGGTAGAGGGTTGAACACTGAAGCTTTCTTT.

The gene calls are TRBV30 and TRBJ2-3; D could derive from TRBD1 or TRBD2 (5 bases each). The V and J ends lost 6 bases and 3 bases respectively, with 13 bases between them. CDR3 length equals 13 residues. The V gene's germline CDR1 is GTSNPN and CDR2 SVGIG (reference sequence). CDR3 protein: CACGTEYTDTQYF. In nucleotides, the CDR3 is TGTGCCTGTGGGACGGAATATACAGATACGCAGTATTTT.

V usage is TRBV5-1 and J usage is TRBJ2-7, with 11 nucleotides matching TRBD2. Germline CDR1 and CDR2: SGHRS and YFSETQ. Losses at the gene ends were 3 bases for V and 1 base for J; bases not matched to a gene: 9. The CDR3 is 17 amino acids. CDR3 sequence reads: CASSSLILAGESYEQYF. The CDR3 bases are TGCGCCAGCAGCTCTTTAATACTAGCGGGGGAATCCTACGAGCAGTACTTC. Full variable domain (rest looked up from reference TRBV5-1 and TRBJ2-7): KAGVTQTPRYLIKTRGQQVTLSCSPISGHRSVSWYQQTPGQGLQFLFEYFSETQRNKGNFPGRFSGRQFSNSRSEMNVSTLELGDSALYLCASSSLILAGESYEQYFGPGTRLTVT.

The chain employs TRBV10-3 and TRBJ2-1, with D perhaps TRBD2 (5 bases). V was clipped by 10 bases and J by 7 bases, with 11 bases between them. Germline V CDR1 and CDR2: ENHRY, SYGVKD. The CDR3 is made up of 11 amino acids. CDR3 loop: CATTRENEQFF. The DNA of the CDR3 is TGTGCCACTACACGGGAAAATGAGCAGTTCTTC.

Only a few counts were recorded for this clone. The chain joins TRBV9 to TRBJ2-5; TRBD1 aligns across 8 bases. Germline V gene sequence: CDR1 SGDLS, CDR2 YYNGEE. After removal of 0 bases from V and 4 bases from J, the junction contained 5 bases not matched to a gene. CDR3 length: 15 residues. CDR3 DNA sequence: TGTGCCAGCAGCGTAGGGGGGACAGGAGGAGAGACCCAGTACTTC. Its protein product is CASSVGGTGGETQYF. The variable domain in full, completed from reference TRBV9 and TRBJ2-5, reads DSGVTQTPKHLITATGQRVTLRCSPRSGDLSVYWYQQSLDQGLQFLIQYYNGEERAKGNILERFSAQQFPDLHSELNLSSLELGDSALYFCASSVGGTGGETQYFGPGTRLLVL.

The chain carries TRBV5-1 and TRBJ2-6; no firm D call. Germline-derived CDR1 and CDR2 are SGHRS and YFSETQ. The V gene lost 8 bases and the J gene lost 1 base, with 10 bases spanning the gap. CDR3 length: 14 amino acids. CDR3 DNA sequence: TGCGCCAGTCACCCCGGGTCTGGGGCCAACGTCCTGACTTTC. It specifies CASHPGSGANVLTF.

The V call is TRBV7-8, the J call TRBJ2-1, with D possibly matching TRBD2 (7 bases). The germline gives CDR1 SGHVS, CDR2 FQNEAQ. There are 13 residues in the CDR3. The V and J ends lost 5 bases and 6 bases respectively, with 11 bases between them. This CDR3 is CASSPGGPNEQFF. For the CDR3, the DNA is TGTGCCAGCAGCCCCGGGGGGCCCAATGAGCAGTTCTTC.